These 12 T cell receptor beta chains were sequenced from one sample in a study of PD-1 blockade in classical Hodgkin lymphoma. Time point of the sample: newly diagnosed, previously untreated cHL patient sample. Through magnetic negative selection, CD8+ T cells were separated from PBMCs that had been thawed. Measured with immunoSEQ multiplex PCR; TCRdb has only the in-frame clones, and not every one. The sample has about 14,000 clones, about nine tenths seen once. Sample: CD8+ T cells from blood. The receptors shown here come from a human donor with classical Hodgkin lymphoma.

The V gene is TRBV6-5, the J gene TRBJ1-2; possible D gene TRBD1, 5 bases. The V gene lost 2 bases and the J gene lost 8 bases, with 12 bases spanning the gap. The germline gives CDR1 MNHEY, CDR2 SVGAGI. CDR3 size: 13 residues. In DNA form, the CDR3 reads TGTGCCAGCAGTTACACCAGGGTAGAAGGCTACACCTTC. Translating gives CASSYTRVEGYTF.

The chain combines TRBV27 with TRBJ2-5, with D unclear. CDR1 and CDR2 (germline): MNHEY, SMNVEV (reference sequence). This CDR3 has 15 residues. The germline V and J ends were trimmed by 5 bases and 2 bases, with 15 bases remaining between them. The CDR3 spells CASSRYDTPQETQYF. The CDR3 coding sequence is TGTGCCAGCAGTAGATATGACACTCCTCAAGAGACCCAGTACTTC.

V is TRBV13 and J is TRBJ1-4; D is possibly TRBD1 (5 bases). The V end was cut by 1 base, the J end by 8 bases, with 8 bases between. CDR3 length: 13 residues. CDR1 and CDR2 (germline): PRHDT, FYEKMQ (reference sequence). The CDR3 sequence is CASSLVGEEKLFF. As DNA, the CDR3 is TGTGCCAGCAGCTTAGTAGGGGAAGAAAAACTGTTTTTT.

The chain links TRBV5-1 to TRBJ1-1, with D perhaps TRBD1 (5 bases). The CDR3 spans 17 residues. Trimming stripped 1 base from V and 6 bases from J, with 22 bases between. The germline V gene encodes CDR1 SGHRS and CDR2 YFSETQ. The CDR3 sequence is CASSLNRDGEWSSEAFF. The CDR3, as DNA: TGCGCCAGCAGCTTGAACCGGGACGGGGAATGGTCCTCTGAAGCTTTCTTT. Looking up the rest from reference TRBV5-1 and TRBJ1-1 gives the full variable domain: KAGVTQTPRYLIKTRGQQVTLSCSPISGHRSVSWYQQTPGQGLQFLFEYFSETQRNKGNFPGRFSGRQFSNSRSEMNVSTLELGDSALYLCASSLNRDGEWSSEAFFGQGTRLTVV.

J is TRBJ1-5 and V is TRBV27; no definite D call. V was clipped by 6 bases and J by 2 bases, with 14 bases between them. The CDR3 sequence is 15 residues long. Germline assignment: CDR1 MNHEY and CDR2 SMNVEV (reference sequence). CDR3: CASRPHFKGNQPQHF. In nucleotides, the CDR3 is TGTGCCAGCAGACCTCACTTCAAGGGCAATCAGCCCCAGCATTTT.

The V call is TRBV5-5, the J call TRBJ1-2; D call uncertain. This CDR3 spans 11 amino acids. Trimming left V 1 base short and J 7 bases short, with 5 bases between. The germline CDR1 and CDR2 sequences are SGHKS and YYEKEE (reference sequence). For the CDR3, the DNA is TGTGCCAGCAGCTTGTTCGGTGGCTACACCTTC. It encodes CASSLFGGYTF. Drawing the rest from reference TRBV5-5 and TRBJ1-2, the complete variable domain is DAGVTQSPTHLIKTRGQQVTLRCSPISGHKSVSWYQQVLGQGPQFIFQYYEKEERGRGNFPDRFSARQFPNYSSELNVNALLLGDSALYLCASSLFGGYTFGSGTRLTVV.

This chain joins TRBV7-9 and TRBJ1-1; 7 bases fit TRBD1. This CDR3 comprises 15 residues. Germline CDR1 and CDR2: SEHNR and FQNEAQ (reference sequence). V lost 6 bases, J lost 6 bases, and 13 bases stayed unmatched. CDR3 protein: CASRRDSSEGPEAFF. Here the CDR3 DNA reads TGTGCCAGCAGGAGGGACAGCTCAGAGGGTCCTGAAGCTTTCTTT.

The chain uses TRBV27 and TRBJ2-3, with 10 bases identical to TRBD2. Germline V gene lookup returns CDR1 MNHEY and CDR2 SMNVEV (reference sequence). Germline trimming cut 6 bases from V and 2 bases from J; bases unmatched to any gene: 14. CDR3 length equals 18 residues. In DNA, the CDR3 is TGTGCCAGCAGCCCGGAAGCTAGCGGGAGTTATCCCACAGATACGCAGTATTTT. Translation: CASSPEASGSYPTDTQYF.

For this clone: In the same sample, other DNA sequences code for this CDR3. This sequence joins TRBV27 and TRBJ2-1, with D unresolved. CDR3 length: 15 residues. Germline V CDR1 and CDR2: MNHEY, SMNVEV (reference sequence). The V end was cut by 1 base, the J end by 3 bases, with 10 bases between. CDR3 sequence: CASSLLGSSYNEQFF. Here the CDR3 DNA reads TGTGCCAGCAGTTTATTAGGCTCTAGCTACAATGAGCAGTTCTTC.

This clone has only one observation. The chain carries TRBV28 and TRBJ2-2, with 12 positions matching TRBD2. Germline V lookup: CDR1 MDHEN, CDR2 SYDVKM. V shed 4 bases and J 6 bases; nucleotides not matched to a gene: 3. The CDR3 has 15 amino acids. The CDR3 loop reads CASSYGTSGPGELFF. DNA for the CDR3: TGTGCCAGCAGTTACGGGACTAGCGGGCCCGGGGAGCTGTTTTTT. The full variable domain, completed using reference TRBV28 and TRBJ2-2, is DVKVTQSSRYLVKRTGEKVFLECVQDMDHENMFWYRQDPGLGLRLIYFSYDVKMKEKGDIPEGYSVSREKKERFSLILESASTNQTSMYLCASSYGTSGPGELFFGEGSRLTVL.

This chain connects TRBV5-5 to TRBJ1-1; no definite D call. Germline loops: CDR1 SGHKS, CDR2 YYEKEE (reference sequence). The CDR3 is made up of 13 amino acids. Trimming shortened V by 3 bases and J by 0 bases, and 6 bases separated the two germline ends. DNA for the CDR3: TGTGCCAGCAGCTCGGATGTGAACACTGAAGCTTTCTTT. Translating it yields CASSSDVNTEAFF.

The DNA of the CDR3 is TGTGCCATCAGTGACCGCGGAAGGAGCTCCTACGAGCAGTACTTC. Its translation: CAISDRGRSSYEQYF. This chain joins TRBV10-3 and TRBJ2-7; no definite D call. The V end was cut by 3 bases, the J end by 0 bases, with 12 bases between. The CDR3 contains 15 residues. From germline, CDR1 is ENHRY and CDR2 SYGVKD.